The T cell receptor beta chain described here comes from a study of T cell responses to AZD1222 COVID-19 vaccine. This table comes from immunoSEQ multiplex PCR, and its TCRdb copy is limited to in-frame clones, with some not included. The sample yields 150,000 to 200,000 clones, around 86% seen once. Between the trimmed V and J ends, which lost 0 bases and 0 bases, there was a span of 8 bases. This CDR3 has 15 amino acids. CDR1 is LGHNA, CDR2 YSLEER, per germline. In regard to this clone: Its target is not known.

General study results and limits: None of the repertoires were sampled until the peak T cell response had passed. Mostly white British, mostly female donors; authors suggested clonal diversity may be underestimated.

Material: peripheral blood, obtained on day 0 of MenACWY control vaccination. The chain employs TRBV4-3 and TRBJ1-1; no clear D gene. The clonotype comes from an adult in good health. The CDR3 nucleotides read TGCGCCAGCAGCCAAGAATGGAAGATGAACACTGAAGCTTTCTTT. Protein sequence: CASSQEWKMNTEAFF.